The rows below give T cell receptor beta chains drawn from one sample of a study of blood T cell repertoires in COVID-19. TCRdb's copy holds only in-frame clones and misses some; the assay was immunoSEQ multiplex PCR. This repertoire shows some 240,000 clones, about 80% found once; its top ten account for roughly 4%. Input material: PBMCs or T cells enriched from blood (not recorded which). The origin of the receptors is a man aged 25 to 40 with acute COVID-19. Each CDR3 is given with its conserved first and last residue. D genes are given only for firm matches. Where a row states a size, it is once, few, many or the class of an expanded clone; other rows omit it.

v_gene: TRBV4-2; abundance: .; d_gene: .; j_gene: TRBJ1-5; CDR3aa: CASSQDPGRNQPQHF; CDR3nt: TGTGCCAGCAGCCAAGATCCGGGTAGAAACCAGCCCCAGCATTTT
v_gene: TRBV25-1; abundance: .; d_gene: TRBD1; j_gene: TRBJ2-1; CDR3aa: CASRGQVAYNEQFF; CDR3nt: TGTGCCAGCAGGGGACAGGTGGCCTACAATGAGCAGTTCTTC
v_gene: TRBV7-2; abundance: few; d_gene: .; j_gene: TRBJ2-6; CDR3aa: CASSRAVSGANVLTF; CDR3nt: TGTGCCAGCAGCAGAGCGGTCTCTGGGGCCAACGTCCTGACTTTC
v_gene: TRBV9; abundance: .; d_gene: .; j_gene: TRBJ1-1; CDR3aa: CASSADSWGGAFF; CDR3nt: TGTGCCAGCAGCGCGGACAGCTGGGGGGGAGCTTTCTTT
v_gene: TRBV7-3; abundance: .; d_gene: TRBD1; j_gene: TRBJ2-3; CDR3aa: CASSAYPGGGTDTQYF; CDR3nt: TGTGCCAGCAGCGCCTATCCAGGGGGCGGCACAGATACGCAGTATTTT
v_gene: TRBV5-4; abundance: .; d_gene: .; j_gene: TRBJ1-1; CDR3aa: CATDSGTEAFF; CDR3nt: TGTGCCACTGATTCCGGCACTGAAGCTTTCTTT
v_gene: TRBV24-1; abundance: .; d_gene: TRBD2; j_gene: TRBJ2-1; CDR3aa: CATSDSKLAGGGNEQFF; CDR3nt: TGTGCCACCAGTGATTCAAAACTAGCGGGAGGAGGTAATGAGCAGTTCTTC
v_gene: TRBV28; abundance: .; d_gene: .; j_gene: TRBJ1-1; CDR3aa: CASRTAGGGGSGTEAFF; CDR3nt: TGTGCCAGCAGAACGGCTGGTGGCGGGGGGTCGGGTACTGAAGCTTTCTTT
v_gene: TRBV7-6; abundance: .; d_gene: .; j_gene: TRBJ2-3; CDR3aa: CASSLGGGASSTDTQYF; CDR3nt: TGTGCCAGCAGCTTAGGTGGGGGGGCCAGTAGCACAGATACGCAGTATTTT
v_gene: TRBV7-2; abundance: .; d_gene: TRBD2; j_gene: TRBJ2-1; CDR3aa: CASSLNTGLGREQFF; CDR3nt: TGTGCCAGCAGCTTAAATACAGGACTAGGGCGGGAGCAGTTCTTC
v_gene: TRBV3-1/TRBV3-2; abundance: .; d_gene: .; j_gene: TRBJ1-5; CDR3aa: CASRDDRRVGQPQHF; CDR3nt: TGTGCCAGCAGGGACGACAGGCGGGTCGGCCAGCCCCAGCATTTT
v_gene: TRBV19; abundance: .; d_gene: .; j_gene: TRBJ1-5; CDR3aa: CASSIAGPSNQPQHF; CDR3nt: TGTGCCAGTAGTATCGCGGGACCGAGCAATCAGCCCCAGCATTTT
v_gene: TRBV19; abundance: few; d_gene: .; j_gene: TRBJ1-3; CDR3aa: CASTDGLISGNTIYF; CDR3nt: TGTGCCAGTACCGACGGACTCATCTCTGGAAACACCATATATTTT
v_gene: TRBV5-1; abundance: few; d_gene: TRBD1; j_gene: TRBJ1-4; CDR3aa: CASSTRQGWRNEKLFF; CDR3nt: TGTGCCAGCAGCACCAGACAGGGTTGGAGAAATGAAAAACTGTTTTTT
v_gene: TRBV5-6; abundance: once; d_gene: .; j_gene: TRBJ2-3; CDR3aa: CASSLDRVTDTQYF; CDR3nt: TGTGCCAGCAGCTTGGACAGGGTCACAGATACGCAGTATTTT
v_gene: TRBV2; abundance: .; d_gene: .; j_gene: TRBJ2-2; CDR3aa: CASRPSAVVGNGELFF; CDR3nt: TGTGCCAGCAGGCCTAGCGCGGTTGTAGGTAACGGGGAGCTGTTTTTT
v_gene: TRBV2; abundance: once; d_gene: .; j_gene: TRBJ1-4; CDR3aa: CASSLGRNEKLFF; CDR3nt: TGTGCCAGCTCTCTGGGGCGTAATGAAAAACTGTTTTTT
v_gene: TRBV7-8; abundance: .; d_gene: .; j_gene: TRBJ2-1; CDR3aa: CASSERAGHGNEQFF; CDR3nt: TGTGCCAGCAGCGAAAGGGCGGGGCACGGCAATGAGCAGTTCTTC